These 26 T cell receptor beta chains share one sample of origin, sequenced in a study of shared clonotypes between healthy human individuals. Sequencing used immunoSEQ multiplex PCR; TCRdb keeps in-frame clones, though not all of them. The sample yields over a million clones, roughly 95% seen once. Sequencing was done on a sample of naive CD4+ T cells sorted from blood. Subset meaning: CD45RA+ positively selected. These TCRs come from a man aged 25-45 years in good health.

V usage is TRBV5-4 and J usage is TRBJ2-3; TRBD1 aligns across 7 bases. The V gene's germline CDR1 is SGHNT and CDR2 YYREEE (reference sequence). V was clipped by 4 bases and J by 2 bases; unmatched bases: 7. The CDR3 sequence is 15 residues long. CDR3 amino acids: CASSRRQGSTDTQYF. The CDR3 DNA follows: TGTGCCAGCAGCCGTAGACAGGGATCCACAGATACGCAGTATTTT.

The chain has TRBV5-4 and TRBJ2-7, with D possibly matching TRBD2 (5 bases). Trimming stripped 4 bases from V and 2 bases from J, with 16 bases between. The CDR3 length is 15 residues. Germline lookup yields CDR1 SGHNT and CDR2 YYREEE (reference sequence). This chain's CDR3 is CASSHGGAQTYEQYF. CDR3 sequence (DNA): TGTGCCAGCAGCCACGGAGGTGCGCAAACCTACGAGCAGTACTTC. Supplemented by reference TRBV5-4 and TRBJ2-7, the full variable domain reads ETGVTQSPTHLIKTRGQQVTLRCSSQSGHNTVSWYQQALGQGPQFIFQYYREEENGRGNFPPRFSGLQFPNYSSELNVNALELDDSALYLCASSHGGAQTYEQYFGPGTRLTVT.

The genes are TRBV29-1 and TRBJ2-1, with D perhaps assigned TRBD1 or TRBD2 (5 bases each). The germline V and J ends were trimmed by 7 bases and 2 bases, with 9 bases remaining between them. In germline, CDR1 is SQVTM, CDR2 ANQGSEA. CDR3 size: 12 residues. The CDR3 loop reads CSAPGPYNEQFF. The CDR3 coding sequence is TGCAGCGCACCGGGACCCTACAATGAGCAGTTCTTC.

The chain has TRBV5-1 and TRBJ1-3; no reliable D call. In germline, CDR1 is SGHRS, CDR2 YFSETQ. The CDR3 runs to 11 residues. V was clipped by 6 bases and J by 4 bases, with 5 bases between them. The CDR3 DNA is TGCGCCAGCACACAGGGAAACACCATATATTTT. This gives the protein CASTQGNTIYF.

The J gene is TRBJ2-7, the V gene TRBV2; TRBD2 might be the D (6 bases). The CDR3 contains 15 residues. CDR1 and CDR2 from the germline V gene are SNHLY and FYNNEI. V lost 6 bases and J 0 bases, leaving 15 bases between the germline ends. The CDR3 DNA follows: TGTGCCAGCAGCCGCCGGGACTCCGTCTCCTACGAGCAGTACTTC. This codes for CASSRRDSVSYEQYF.

The J gene is TRBJ2-5, the V gene TRBV27; 7 bases align to TRBD2. Germline-derived CDR1 and CDR2 are MNHEY and SMNVEV (reference sequence). The CDR3 contains 14 residues. V gave up 4 bases and J gave up 4 bases; unmatched junction bases: 6. This chain's CDR3 is CASSSGPGGETQYF. In DNA, the CDR3 is TGTGCCAGCAGTTCCGGACCGGGGGGAGAGACCCAGTACTTC.

The J gene is TRBJ1-1, the V gene TRBV7-9; 10 bases agree with TRBD1. The CDR3 runs to 14 residues. The J segment lost 3 bases and the V segment lost 4 bases, leaving 2 bases of the junction unmatched. The V gene's germline CDR1 is SEHNR and CDR2 FQNEAQ (reference sequence). In DNA form, the CDR3 reads TGTGCCAGCAGCTCAGGGACAGGGGACACTGAAGCTTTCTTT. Translating it yields CASSSGTGDTEAFF.

This sequence joins TRBV6-1 and TRBJ1-1; 7 bases map to TRBD1. Germline CDR1 is MNHNS and CDR2 is SASEGT. The length of the CDR3 is 14 residues. V was clipped by 9 bases and J by 4 bases; unmatched bases: 11. The CDR3 region has the DNA TGTGCCAGTATGTTAGGACAGGCGAGCACTGAAGCTTTCTTT. This translates into CASMLGQASTEAFF.

CDR3: CASSSQGRGSTEAFF. CDR3 nucleotides: TGTGCCAGCAGTAGCCAGGGTCGAGGGAGCACTGAAGCTTTCTTT. The chain recombines TRBV28 with TRBJ1-1; tentatively, D is TRBD1 (5 bases). The V gene's germline CDR1 is MDHEN and CDR2 SYDVKM. Trimming removed 5 bases from V and 4 bases from J, with 17 bases in between. The CDR3 totals 15 residues.

Only one count was recorded for this clone. This chain links TRBV7-2 with TRBJ2-1; 9 bases are a match to TRBD2. The CDR3 consists of 18 residues. The J segment lost 4 bases and the V segment lost 3 bases, leaving 13 bases of the junction unmatched. Germline V gene lookup returns CDR1 SGHTA and CDR2 FQGNSA. CDR3: CASSFRGPTSGRYNEQFF. In DNA, the CDR3 is TGTGCCAGCAGCTTTAGGGGCCCTACTAGCGGGCGGTACAATGAGCAGTTCTTC. The complete variable domain, with remaining parts taken from reference TRBV7-2 and TRBJ2-1, reads GAGVSQSPSNKVTEKGKDVELRCDPISGHTALYWYRQSLGQGLEFLIYFQGNSAPDKSGLPSDRFSAERTGGSVSTLTIQRTQQEDSAVYLCASSFRGPTSGRYNEQFFGPGTRLTVL.

The chain joins TRBV25-1 to TRBJ2-5; D is unclear. Germline V lookup: CDR1 MGHDK, CDR2 SYGVNS. With 2 bases removed from V and 0 bases from J, the gap between germline ends came to 4 bases. This CDR3 region has 13 residues. The CDR3 DNA reads as TGTGCCAGCAGTGAAGCGGACCAAGAGACCCAGTACTTC. Protein product: CASSEADQETQYF.

This clone came up once. The CDR3 coding sequence is TGTGCCAGCAGCGTAGTCGGGATGTTGTCAAATGAGCAGTTCTTC. This gives the protein CASSVVGMLSNEQFF. V gene TRBV9 combines with J gene TRBJ2-1, with TRBD2 as a possible D gene (5 bases). CDR1 is SGDLS and CDR2 is YYNGEE in the germline V gene. The V end was cut by 0 bases, the J end by 7 bases, with 14 bases between. The length of the CDR3 is 15 residues. Filled out from reference TRBV9 and TRBJ2-1, the complete variable domain reads DSGVTQTPKHLITATGQRVTLRCSPRSGDLSVYWYQQSLDQGLQFLIQYYNGEERAKGNILERFSAQQFPDLHSELNLSSLELGDSALYFCASSVVGMLSNEQFFGPGTRLTVL.

For this clone: This sample includes further DNA sequences coding for the same CDR3. This sequence joins TRBV29-1 and TRBJ2-5; D is unclear. The CDR3 consists of 12 residues. V was shortened by 4 bases and J by 3 bases, with 9 bases between the two germline ends. CDR1 is SQVTM, CDR2 ANQGSEA, per germline. CDR3 amino acids: CSVVGIEETQYF. The DNA for the CDR3 is TGCAGCGTTGTAGGGATCGAAGAGACCCAGTACTTC.

The CDR3 nucleotides are TGTGCCAGCAGCCTGGACGGGAGAACCTACAATGAGCAGTTCTTC. This sequence encodes CASSLDGRTYNEQFF. The chain has TRBV9 and TRBJ2-1, with TRBD2 as a possible D gene (6 bases). This CDR3 is 15 amino acids long. Trimming took 4 bases from V and 2 from J, leaving 13 bases between them. Per germline, CDR1 SGDLS and CDR2 YYNGEE.

The J gene is TRBJ2-3, the V gene TRBV5-4, with TRBD1 identical over 9 bases. J gave up 2 bases and V 4 bases, and 8 bases lay outside the gene matches. The length of the CDR3 is 16 residues. Germline CDR1 is SGHNT and CDR2 is YYREEE (reference sequence). The chain's CDR3 is CASSLPGQGPTDTQYF. The DNA for the CDR3 is TGTGCCAGCAGCCTTCCGGGACAGGGACCCACAGATACGCAGTATTTT.

The chain has TRBV2 and TRBJ1-3; D unresolved. This CDR3 is built from 17 residues. V gave up 3 bases and J gave up 0 bases, with 15 bases separating them. Per the germline V gene, CDR1 is SNHLY and CDR2 is FYNNEI. The CDR3 is CASSDSPPGSSGNTIYF. The CDR3 nucleotides read TGTGCCAGCAGTGACTCCCCCCCGGGATCCTCTGGAAACACCATATATTTT. The variable domain in full, with the rest retrieved from reference TRBV2 and TRBJ1-3, is EPEVTQTPSHQVTQMGQEVILRCVPISNHLYFYWYRQILGQKVEFLVSFYNNEISEKSEIFDDQFSVERPDGSNFTLKIRSTKLEDSAMYFCASSDSPPGSSGNTIYFGEGSWLTVV.

The rearrangement uses TRBV5-1 and TRBJ2-7; 11 nucleotides line up with TRBD2. The germline CDR1 and CDR2 sequences are SGHRS and YFSETQ. With 3 bases clipped from V and 4 bases from J, the junction kept 6 bases outside the gene matches. This CDR3 region has 15 residues. CDR3 residues: CASSSTSGSRYEQYF. The CDR3, as DNA: TGCGCCAGCAGCTCCACTAGCGGGAGTCGGTACGAGCAGTACTTC.

This rearrangement joins TRBV5-4 to TRBJ2-1; D possibly corresponds to TRBD2 (6 bases). V lost 4 bases and J lost 9, with 17 bases in between. This CDR3 contains 14 residues. CDR1 is SGHNT, CDR2 YYREEE, per germline (reference sequence). CDR3: CASSVGGLNPEQFF. As DNA, the CDR3 is TGTGCCAGCAGCGTCGGCGGACTAAACCCTGAGCAGTTCTTC.

The CDR3 nucleotides are TGTGCCAGCAGGGCCGGGACAGGGGATGGGAGGCCCCAGCATTTT. Translating gives CASRAGTGDGRPQHF. This chain connects TRBV27 to TRBJ1-5; 10 bases are shared with TRBD1. J lost 9 bases, V lost 6 bases, and 11 bases had no gene match. The CDR3 has 15 amino acids. Germline assignment: CDR1 MNHEY and CDR2 SMNVEV (reference sequence).

This chain joins TRBV28 and TRBJ2-3; TRBD1 or TRBD2 may be the D gene (5 bases each). Trimming shortened V by 8 bases and J by 3 bases, and 21 bases separated the two germline ends. The CDR3 totals 16 residues. The V gene's germline CDR1 is MDHEN and CDR2 SYDVKM. The DNA of the CDR3 is TGTGCCAGCCCCCCGGGGCCGGGTCTGCGGACAGATACGCAGTATTTT. Translation gives CASPPGPGLRTDTQYF.

This chain uses TRBV6-1 with TRBJ1-1; a weak D match, TRBD1 (6 bases). Trimming shortened V by 8 bases and J by 3 bases, and 16 bases separated the two germline ends. Germline V gene sequence: CDR1 MNHNS, CDR2 SASEGT. This CDR3 spans 14 amino acids. The CDR3 loop is CASSGAGADTEAFF. The CDR3 DNA follows: TGTGCCAGCTCTGGGGCAGGGGCTGACACTGAAGCTTTCTTT.

V is TRBV10-3 and J is TRBJ2-3, with 10 bases matching TRBD2. The trim removed 8 bases at V and 5 bases at J, leaving 4 bases unmatched. The CDR3 is made up of 13 amino acids. Germline CDR1 ENHRY, CDR2 SYGVKD. The CDR3 sequence is CAIGSGREDTQYF. CDR3 DNA sequence: TGTGCCATCGGAAGCGGGAGGGAAGATACGCAGTATTTT.

This clone turned up a few times. CDR3 loop: CASSYSRGYNEQFF. For the CDR3, the DNA is TGTGCCAGCAGTTACTCGAGGGGGTACAATGAGCAGTTCTTC. V is TRBV6-6 and J is TRBJ2-1; maybe TRBD1 (6 bases). Trimming left V 0 bases short and J 4 bases short, with 7 bases between. The CDR3 spans 14 residues. Germline V gene lookup returns CDR1 MNHNY and CDR2 SVGAGI (reference sequence).

A note on this clone: The identical CDR3 is also encoded by other nucleotide sequences in the sample. The V and J genes are TRBV5-1 and TRBJ2-7; tentative D call: TRBD1 (6 bases). The CDR3 runs 13 residues. Germline loops: CDR1 SGHRS, CDR2 YFSETQ. With 4 bases removed from V and 1 base from J, the gap between germline ends came to 9 bases. Here the CDR3 reads CASSRGGSYEQYF. In DNA, the CDR3 is TGCGCCAGCAGCCGAGGGGGATCCTACGAGCAGTACTTC.

This clone was seen a single time. The chain combines TRBV7-5 with TRBJ2-7; the D segment call TRBD2 is taken from the table without a DNA check. TRBV7-5 is reported as a pseudogene. This CDR3 contains 17 residues. CDR3 sequence (DNA): TGTGCCAGAAGCTTAGAGGGGAGGGGCAGGAGAACCTACGAGCAGTACTTC. This gives the protein CARSLEGRGRRTYEQYF.

This clone has just one count. The chain has TRBV18 and TRBJ2-7; 8 bases fit TRBD2. This CDR3 comprises 14 residues. Germline assignment: CDR1 KGHSH and CDR2 LQKENI. After removal of 3 bases from V and 5 bases from J, the junction contained 6 bases not matched to a gene. The CDR3 here is CASSPSGRMNEQYF. In DNA, the CDR3 is TGTGCCAGCTCACCGAGCGGGAGAATGAACGAGCAGTACTTC.